This TCR beta chain was captured in a study of cytomegalovirus exposure and HLA in healthy donors. This clone has a handful of counts. Germline V gene sequence: CDR1 LNHDA, CDR2 SQIVND (reference sequence). The CDR3 covers 14 residues. With V trimmed by 8 bases and J by 9 bases, 11 bases remained unmatched. The assay was immunoSEQ multiplex PCR, and TCRdb's table has in-frame clones only and misses some. The table lists 100,000 to 150,000 clones, 89% of them singletons. Sequences were obtained from PBMCs. This sequence was found in a woman younger than 35 in good health and CMV-seronegative. V gene TRBV19 combines with J gene TRBJ2-1; the match to TRBD2 covers 9 bases. CDR3 sequence (DNA): TGTGCCAGTGGAAGCGGGGGGCAACAATCTGAGCAGTTCTTC. Translation gives CASGSGGQQSEQFF.